The rows below give T cell receptor beta chains drawn from one sample of a study of regulatory T cells in long-lasting Graves disease. MiXCR was run by TCRdb on the multiplex PCR reads, yielding one entry per CDR3 protein. The sample has roughly 450,000 distinct CDR3 sequences; roughly a quarter are singletons. Material: peripheral blood mononuclear cells (PBMCs), obtained when the disease was refractory, from a patient treated with antithyroid drugs. These receptors all stem from a female donor with Graves disease. CDR3s include the opening cysteine and the closing phenylalanine or tryptophan. The D gene is left open where the match is weak. Rows give clone size only sometimes, using once, few, many, or a class for an expanded clone.

D gene	clone size	J gene	V gene	CDR3 DNA	CDR3 protein
-	-	TRBJ1-1	TRBV3-1	TGTGCCAGCTCCCGGGGGTATGGGAGAACTGAAGCTTTCTTT	CASSRGYGRTEAFF
-	few	TRBJ2-6	TRBV6-1	TGTGCCAGCAGTGATGGGTCTGGGGCCAACGTCCTGACTTTC	CASSDGSGANVLTF
-	once	TRBJ1-1	TRBV12-3/TRBV12-4	TGTGCCAGCAGTTTCGGACGTTTGAACACTGAAGCTTTCTTT	CASSFGRLNTEAFF
TRBD1	few	TRBJ1-1	TRBV6-1	TGTGCCAGCAGTAGACGGACAGGGGCGAGTAGATACACTGAAGCTTTCTTT	CASSRRTGASRYTEAFF
-	-	TRBJ2-7	TRBV20-1	TGCAGTGCTAGTAAGGCAGGGAATGCCTACGAGCAGTACTTC	CSASKAGNAYEQYF
TRBD2	many	TRBJ2-2	TRBV28	TGTGCCAGCATTACTAGCGGGAGTGGGGAGCTGTTTTTT	CASITSGSGELFF
TRBD1	few	TRBJ1-2	TRBV7-2	TGTGCCAGCAGCCAACCGGGACAGGGAGGAAACTATGGCTACACCTTC	CASSQPGQGGNYGYTF
-	-	TRBJ2-5	TRBV3-1	TGTGCCAGCAGCCAAGATTTCGGGGAGACCCAGTACTTC	CASSQDFGETQYF
TRBD2	-	TRBJ2-3	TRBV5-1	TGCGCCAGCAGCTTAGGAGCGGGAGCAGATACGCAGTATTTT	CASSLGAGADTQYF
-	many	TRBJ1-5	TRBV12-3/TRBV12-4	TGTGCCAGCACCTTTAGCGGCGTCGGGTATAGCAATCAGCCCCAGCATTTT	CASTFSGVGYSNQPQHF
-	-	TRBJ2-2	TRBV6-5	TGTGCCAGCAGTAACTCGACAGAGATCAACACCGGGGAGCTGTTTTTT	CASSNSTEINTGELFF
TRBD1	-	TRBJ1-1	TRBV7-8	TGTGCCAGCAGGACAGGGAGAATCGGCACTGAAGCTTTCTTT	CASRTGRIGTEAFF
TRBD1	-	TRBJ1-1	TRBV27	TGTGCCAGCAGTGTAAGGACAGGCTTCATGAACACTGAAGCTTTCTTT	CASSVRTGFMNTEAFF
-	few	TRBJ1-1	TRBV3-1	TGTGCCAGCAAGAAGCGACAGGACACTGAAGCTTTCTTT	CASKKRQDTEAFF
-	many	TRBJ2-7	TRBV29-1	TGCAGCGTTGAAGAGGGGGACGAGCAGTACTTC	CSVEEGDEQYF
-	many	TRBJ2-7	TRBV2	TGTGCCAGCAGTCGTGACACGGTGTTCAACGAGCAGTACTTC	CASSRDTVFNEQYF
-	many	TRBJ1-1	TRBV6-2/TRBV6-3	TGTGCCAGCAGTTACGGCCACCACGTAAACACTGAAGCTTTCTTT	CASSYGHHVNTEAFF
TRBD1	few	TRBJ1-5	TRBV5-5	TGTGCCAGCAGCTTTACGGGGGACAGGGTTCAGCCCCAGCATTTT	CASSFTGDRVQPQHF
TRBD2	few	TRBJ2-1	TRBV5-1	TGCGCCAGCAGACAGGGGACTAGCGGGAACAATGAGCAGTTCTTC	CASRQGTSGNNEQFF
TRBD1	many	TRBJ1-2	TRBV28	TGTGCCAGCAGTGGGGACAGGGGGTATGGCTACACCTTC	CASSGDRGYGYTF
-	few	TRBJ2-5	TRBV3-1	TGTGCCAGCCTAAGGGGCGCAGAAGAGACCCAGTACTTC	CASLRGAEETQYF
-	-	TRBJ2-5	TRBV5-1	TGCGCCAGCAGCATGGAGACCCGTCAAGAGACCCAGTACTTC	CASSMETRQETQYF
TRBD1	few	TRBJ1-4	TRBV2	TGTGCCAGCAGTGTCGGGACAGATAATGAAAAACTGTTTTTT	CASSVGTDNEKLFF
TRBD2	-	TRBJ2-1	TRBV20-1	TGCAGTGCTTGGACTAGCGGGAGGGCCTATGAGCAGTTCTTC	CSAWTSGRAYEQFF
TRBD1	many	TRBJ2-2	TRBV6-1	TGTGCCAGCAGACCAGGACAGGGAGTAGGCGGGGAGCTGTTTTTT	CASRPGQGVGGELFF
TRBD1	many	TRBJ2-7	TRBV15	TGTGCCACCAGCAGGGATTCCGGGACAGGGTCCTACGAGCAGTACTTC	CATSRDSGTGSYEQYF
-	many	TRBJ2-7	TRBV5-6	TGTGCCAGCAGCCAGGTTGGGCCCTACGAGCAGTACTTC	CASSQVGPYEQYF
-	many	TRBJ1-1	TRBV6-1	TGTGCCAGCAGTGTTGCGCGGGTCATGAACACTGAAGCTTTCTTT	CASSVARVMNTEAFF
-	-	TRBJ1-2	TRBV7-2	TGTGCCAGCAGCCTGGAACCGGGGAGTGGGAACTATGGCTACACCTTC	CASSLEPGSGNYGYTF
-	-	TRBJ2-7	TRBV5-6	TGTGCCAGCAGCTTGTTTTTCGAGAGGAGCTCCTACGAGCAGTACTTC	CASSLFFERSSYEQYF
TRBD1	many	TRBJ2-5	TRBV2	TGTGCCAGCGCCCCGGACAGGGGGCGCGGCGAGACCCAGTACTTC	CASAPDRGRGETQYF
TRBD2	-	TRBJ2-5	TRBV28	TGTGCCAGCAGTTTATACCTCCTAGCGGGAGGGATAGTCCAAGAGACCCAGTACTTC	CASSLYLLAGGIVQETQYF
TRBD1	few	TRBJ2-5	TRBV12-3/TRBV12-4	TGTGCCAGCAGTTCGACCGGGACAGGGTCAAGAGAGACCCAGTACTTC	CASSSTGTGSRETQYF
-	-	TRBJ2-2	TRBV6-1	TGTGCCAGCAGGAGCGGGCCTAGACTGGACACCGGGGAGCTGTTTTTT	CASRSGPRLDTGELFF
TRBD2	few	TRBJ2-5	TRBV20-1	TGCAGTGCTGCGGGGGGGGAAGGGGAAGAGACCCAGTACTTC	CSAAGGEGEETQYF
-	-	TRBJ2-5	TRBV20-1	TGCAGTGCCCTCCCTCTACTCCAAGAGACCCAGTACTTC	CSALPLLQETQYF
-	many	TRBJ1-2	TRBV27	TGTGCCAGCAGTCTGGACGGGGACGGCTACACCTTC	CASSLDGDGYTF
-	many	TRBJ2-7	TRBV6-1	TGTGCCACAATGGACGAACCCTACGAGCAGTACTTC	CATMDEPYEQYF
-	-	TRBJ1-4	TRBV4-1	TGCGCCAGCAGCCAACCCTCTGATGCAACTAATGAAAAACTGTTTTTT	CASSQPSDATNEKLFF
TRBD2	-	TRBJ2-4	TRBV6-2/TRBV6-3	TGTGCCAGCACCACCGCGGGGGTGAGGAAAAACATTCAGTACTTC	CASTTAGVRKNIQYF
-	-	TRBJ1-6	TRBV20-1	TGCAGTGCCCCCAAAAGGAGCTCCTATAATTCACCCCTCCACTTT	CSAPKRSSYNSPLHF
TRBD2	-	TRBJ2-7	TRBV7-8	TGTGCCAGCAGCTTCGGGACTAGCGGGAGGGCCGGGTACGAGCAGTACTTC	CASSFGTSGRAGYEQYF
-	few	TRBJ1-2	TRBV5-5	TGTGCCAGCAGCTTCCTACAGGATGGCTACACCTTC	CASSFLQDGYTF
-	-	TRBJ1-4	TRBV29-1	TGCAGCGCCGGGGTCCAGGTTGGCGAAAAACTGTTTTTT	CSAGVQVGEKLFF
TRBD1	-	TRBJ1-1	TRBV6-1	TGTGCCAGCACTGACTTAGGGGGCTCCCGGAACACTGAAGCTTTCTTT	CASTDLGGSRNTEAFF